A selection of T cell receptor beta chains follows, all from one sample in a study of blood T cells in healthy people across ages. In TCRdb, the 5' RACE reads were re-called with MiXCR into one record per CDR3 protein. This table holds around 2 million distinct CDR3 sequences, about two fifths found once. The sample was blood. All receptors come from a human donor in good health. CDR3s include the opening cysteine and the closing phenylalanine or tryptophan. Each record gives: V gene, D gene, clone size, J gene, CDR3 DNA, CDR3 protein. D genes are given only for firm matches. The size entry is marked missing in some rows and otherwise reads once, few, many or a size class.

V gene: TRBV12-3/TRBV12-4
D gene: .
clone size: .
J gene: TRBJ2-1
CDR3 DNA: TGTGCCAGCAGTGCGTTGGAACGCCGGGGTGAGCAGTTCTTC
CDR3 protein: CASSALERRGEQFF

V gene: TRBV6-2/TRBV6-3
D gene: TRBD1
clone size: few
J gene: TRBJ1-1
CDR3 DNA: TGTGCCAGCAGTTACTCGGACAGGGGGACTGAAGCTTTCTTT
CDR3 protein: CASSYSDRGTEAFF

V gene: TRBV7-2
D gene: TRBD2
clone size: .
J gene: TRBJ2-1
CDR3 DNA: TGTGCCAGCAGCTTACGGGGGGGGCATTTGCATGAGCAGTTCTTC
CDR3 protein: CASSLRGGHLHEQFF

V gene: TRBV7-2
D gene: TRBD1
clone size: .
J gene: TRBJ2-7
CDR3 DNA: TGTGCCAGCAGCCCCCGGGACAGGGCGACCTACGAGCAGTACTTC
CDR3 protein: CASSPRDRATYEQYF

V gene: TRBV6-5
D gene: TRBD2
clone size: .
J gene: TRBJ2-3
CDR3 DNA: TGTGCCAGCGGGAAGACTAGCGGGGGGTTAGATACGCAGTATTTT
CDR3 protein: CASGKTSGGLDTQYF

V gene: TRBV7-2
D gene: TRBD2
clone size: .
J gene: TRBJ2-3
CDR3 DNA: TGTGCCAGCAGCTTAGCGAGGACTAGCGGGGGGGCCACAGATACGCAGTATTTT
CDR3 protein: CASSLARTSGGATDTQYF

V gene: TRBV20-1
D gene: .
clone size: .
J gene: TRBJ2-1
CDR3 DNA: TGCAGTGCCACTCGACCCCAAGGGAATGAGCAGTTCTTC
CDR3 protein: CSATRPQGNEQFF

V gene: TRBV13
D gene: TRBD1
clone size: .
J gene: TRBJ2-5
CDR3 DNA: TGCGCCAGCAGCCAACAGGGGCTCCAAGAGACCCAGTACTTC
CDR3 protein: CASSQQGLQETQYF

V gene: TRBV5-1
D gene: .
clone size: few
J gene: TRBJ1-6
CDR3 DNA: TGCGCCAGCAGCAAGGACACAACCCTTAATTCACCCCTCCACTTT
CDR3 protein: CASSKDTTLNSPLHF

V gene: TRBV7-2
D gene: .
clone size: .
J gene: TRBJ2-1
CDR3 DNA: TGTGCCAGCAGCATCCCCTCCTACAATGAGCAGTTCTTC
CDR3 protein: CASSIPSYNEQFF

V gene: TRBV4-3
D gene: TRBD2
clone size: .
J gene: TRBJ2-5
CDR3 DNA: TGCGCCAGCAGCCAAGCGGTGCGGGGGGGCTTGGGACAAGAGACCCAGTACTTC
CDR3 protein: CASSQAVRGGLGQETQYF

V gene: TRBV25-1
D gene: .
clone size: .
J gene: TRBJ1-2
CDR3 DNA: TGTGCCAGCAGTGACGCCGGCTATGGCTACACCTTC
CDR3 protein: CASSDAGYGYTF

V gene: TRBV7-2
D gene: TRBD1
clone size: few
J gene: TRBJ2-6
CDR3 DNA: TGTGCCAGCAGGTACAGGGGTGCTGGGGCCAACGTCCTGACTTTC
CDR3 protein: CASRYRGAGANVLTF

V gene: TRBV25-1
D gene: TRBD1
clone size: few
J gene: TRBJ2-7
CDR3 DNA: TGTGCCAGCGCCAGACAGGGGGCAAGCTACGAGCAGTACTTC
CDR3 protein: CASARQGASYEQYF

V gene: TRBV14
D gene: .
clone size: .
J gene: TRBJ1-1
CDR3 DNA: TGTGCCAGCAGCCAAGATCTTGAGGGGAATGCTTTCTTT
CDR3 protein: CASSQDLEGNAFF

V gene: TRBV12-3/TRBV12-4
D gene: .
clone size: .
J gene: TRBJ1-6
CDR3 DNA: TGTGCCAGCAGCCCCCACGGTAGAGGGGCTGATAATTCACACCTCCACTTT
CDR3 protein: CASSPHGRGADNSHLHF

V gene: TRBV10-3
D gene: TRBD1
clone size: .
J gene: TRBJ1-2
CDR3 DNA: TGTGCCATCAGGGAGGGACAGCCATATGGCTACACCTTC
CDR3 protein: CAIREGQPYGYTF

V gene: TRBV20-1
D gene: TRBD1
clone size: few
J gene: TRBJ1-2
CDR3 DNA: TGCAGTGCTAGAGATGAAGGGACAGTCTATGGCTACACCTTC
CDR3 protein: CSARDEGTVYGYTF

V gene: TRBV7-8
D gene: TRBD1
clone size: .
J gene: TRBJ1-4
CDR3 DNA: TGTGCCAGCAGCCAGGGACAGGGGGTTGCGAATGAAAAACTGTTTTTT
CDR3 protein: CASSQGQGVANEKLFF

V gene: TRBV6-5
D gene: TRBD1
clone size: .
J gene: TRBJ2-3
CDR3 DNA: TGTGCCAGCAGGGTACAGGGGGCGCATAATACGCAGTATTTT
CDR3 protein: CASRVQGAHNTQYF

V gene: TRBV4-1
D gene: .
clone size: .
J gene: TRBJ2-3
CDR3 DNA: TGCGCCAGCAGCCAACATGTCCAGGCGGCTCCCACAGATACGCAGTATTTT
CDR3 protein: CASSQHVQAAPTDTQYF

V gene: TRBV10-3
D gene: .
clone size: .
J gene: TRBJ2-7
CDR3 DNA: TGTGCCATCAGTGCATCCAGGGGCTACGAGCAGTACTTC
CDR3 protein: CAISASRGYEQYF

V gene: TRBV6-2/TRBV6-3
D gene: .
clone size: .
J gene: TRBJ2-2
CDR3 DNA: TGTGCCGTGTCGGGGGACACCGGGGAGCTGTTTTTT
CDR3 protein: CAVSGDTGELFF

V gene: TRBV29-1
D gene: .
clone size: few
J gene: TRBJ1-1
CDR3 DNA: TGCAGCGTTAAATACACTGAAGCTTTCTTT
CDR3 protein: CSVKYTEAFF

V gene: TRBV7-8
D gene: .
clone size: .
J gene: TRBJ1-2
CDR3 DNA: TGTGCCAGCAGCCCTACCAGACTAGGGACATATCGCTTACGGTCTGGCTACACCTTC
CDR3 protein: CASSPTRLGTYRLRSGYTF

V gene: TRBV29-1
D gene: .
clone size: .
J gene: TRBJ1-2
CDR3 DNA: TGCAGCGTTTATGTAAGGGATGGCTACACCTTC
CDR3 protein: CSVYVRDGYTF

V gene: TRBV9
D gene: .
clone size: .
J gene: TRBJ2-3
CDR3 DNA: TGCGCCAGCAGCGTAGAGTCTGGTGGGGGCACAGATACGCAGTATTTT
CDR3 protein: CASSVESGGGTDTQYF

V gene: TRBV11-1
D gene: TRBD1
clone size: few
J gene: TRBJ2-3
CDR3 DNA: TGTGCCAGCAGGAGGACAGGGAGAACCACAGATACGCAGTATTTT
CDR3 protein: CASRRTGRTTDTQYF

V gene: TRBV13
D gene: .
clone size: few
J gene: TRBJ2-7
CDR3 DNA: TGTGCCAGCAGCTTAAACCAGTTCTACGAGCAGTACTTC
CDR3 protein: CASSLNQFYEQYF

V gene: TRBV29-1
D gene: .
clone size: .
J gene: TRBJ2-1
CDR3 DNA: TGCAGCGTCGACGGGGCCTACAATGAGCAGTTCTTC
CDR3 protein: CSVDGAYNEQFF

V gene: TRBV9
D gene: .
clone size: .
J gene: TRBJ2-6
CDR3 DNA: TGTGCCTCCAGAGCAGGCTTCACAGGGTCCGGGGCCAACGTCCTGACTTTC
CDR3 protein: CASRAGFTGSGANVLTF

V gene: TRBV9
D gene: .
clone size: .
J gene: TRBJ1-2
CDR3 DNA: TGTGCCAGCAGCGTAAATAAAGAAGATGGCTACACCTTC
CDR3 protein: CASSVNKEDGYTF

V gene: TRBV9
D gene: TRBD1
clone size: .
J gene: TRBJ1-5
CDR3 DNA: TGTGCCAGCAGCGTAGGGCAGGGGGGTCGTCAGCCCCAGCATTTT
CDR3 protein: CASSVGQGGRQPQHF

V gene: TRBV7-3
D gene: .
clone size: .
J gene: TRBJ1-1
CDR3 DNA: TGTGCCAGCAGTCGGACTGTGCACGACACTGAAGCTTTCTTT
CDR3 protein: CASSRTVHDTEAFF

V gene: TRBV28
D gene: TRBD1
clone size: .
J gene: TRBJ1-1
CDR3 DNA: TGTGCCAGCAATAAACCGGACAGGGGCACTGAAGCTTTCTTT
CDR3 protein: CASNKPDRGTEAFF

V gene: TRBV29-1
D gene: TRBD1
clone size: .
J gene: TRBJ1-2
CDR3 DNA: TGCAGCGTTGAAGGGATGACAGGGGGCTTTAACTATGGCTACACCTTC
CDR3 protein: CSVEGMTGGFNYGYTF

V gene: TRBV20-1
D gene: TRBD1
clone size: .
J gene: TRBJ2-7
CDR3 DNA: TGCAGTGCTAGATTACAGGGGGACTACGAGCAGTACTTC
CDR3 protein: CSARLQGDYEQYF

V gene: TRBV15
D gene: .
clone size: .
J gene: TRBJ1-1
CDR3 DNA: TGTGCCACCAGCAGAGATCCGCAGGGGCTCACTGAAGCTTTCTTT
CDR3 protein: CATSRDPQGLTEAFF

V gene: TRBV29-1
D gene: TRBD2
clone size: .
J gene: TRBJ2-7
CDR3 DNA: TGCAGCGTTGCGGGAGGGGGTTGGGGCTACGAGCAGTACTTC
CDR3 protein: CSVAGGGWGYEQYF

V gene: TRBV7-3
D gene: .
clone size: .
J gene: TRBJ2-1
CDR3 DNA: TGTGCTAGCAGCTTATCTATAGGGGCCACCTACGAGCAGTTCTTC
CDR3 protein: CASSLSIGATYEQFF

V gene: TRBV10-3
D gene: .
clone size: few
J gene: TRBJ2-5
CDR3 DNA: TGTGCCATCAGTGATAGGTGGGGAGAGACCCAGTACTTC
CDR3 protein: CAISDRWGETQYF

V gene: TRBV12-3/TRBV12-4
D gene: .
clone size: .
J gene: TRBJ2-4
CDR3 DNA: TGTGCCAGCAGCCACCCACAGAAAAATCTAGCCAAAAACATTCAGTACTTC
CDR3 protein: CASSHPQKNLAKNIQYF

V gene: TRBV6-5
D gene: TRBD2
clone size: .
J gene: TRBJ2-4
CDR3 DNA: TGTGCCAGCAGTGACCCCCCGGGGGGAATTCAGTACTTC
CDR3 protein: CASSDPPGGIQYF

V gene: TRBV20-1
D gene: TRBD1
clone size: .
J gene: TRBJ2-1
CDR3 DNA: TGCAGTGGTCACTCCGGGACAGGTCATTCCAATGAGCAGTTCTTC
CDR3 protein: CSGHSGTGHSNEQFF

V gene: TRBV24-1
D gene: TRBD2
clone size: few
J gene: TRBJ2-1
CDR3 DNA: TGTGCCACCAGTGATTTACTAGCGGGGGGGCTCCATGAGCAGTTCTTC
CDR3 protein: CATSDLLAGGLHEQFF

V gene: TRBV7-2
D gene: .
clone size: .
J gene: TRBJ2-7
CDR3 DNA: TGTGCCAGCAGCTTAAACGGGGCCTACCAGCCGCGACTACCTAAATACGAGCAGTACTTC
CDR3 protein: CASSLNGAYQPRLPKYEQYF

V gene: TRBV5-1
D gene: .
clone size: .
J gene: TRBJ2-1
CDR3 DNA: TGCGCCAGCAGCTTGGGATCCAGAACAACTAAATACAATGAGCAGTTCTTC
CDR3 protein: CASSLGSRTTKYNEQFF

V gene: TRBV7-9
D gene: .
clone size: .
J gene: TRBJ2-7
CDR3 DNA: TGTGCCAGCAGCCCCGAAAGCGTCGAGCAGTACTTC
CDR3 protein: CASSPESVEQYF

V gene: TRBV20-1
D gene: TRBD1
clone size: .
J gene: TRBJ1-2
CDR3 DNA: TGCAGTGCTAGAGCCCTCCGGACAGGGGGCGCATATGGCTACACCTTC
CDR3 protein: CSARALRTGGAYGYTF